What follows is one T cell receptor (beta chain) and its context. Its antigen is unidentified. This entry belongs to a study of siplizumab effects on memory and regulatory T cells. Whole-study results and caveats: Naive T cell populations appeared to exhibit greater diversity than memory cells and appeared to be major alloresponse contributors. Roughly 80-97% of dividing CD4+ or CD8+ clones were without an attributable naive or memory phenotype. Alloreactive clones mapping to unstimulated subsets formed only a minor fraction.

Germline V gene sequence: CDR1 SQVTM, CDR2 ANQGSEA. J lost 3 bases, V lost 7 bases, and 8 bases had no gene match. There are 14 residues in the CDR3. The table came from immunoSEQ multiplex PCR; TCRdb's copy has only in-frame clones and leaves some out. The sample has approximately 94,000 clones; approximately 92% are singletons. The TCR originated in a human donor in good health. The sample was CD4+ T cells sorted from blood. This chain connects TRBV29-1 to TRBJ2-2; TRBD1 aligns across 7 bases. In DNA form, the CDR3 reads TGCAGCGGGGGGCAGGGGGTGGACACCGGGGAGCTGTTTTTT. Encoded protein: CSGGQGVDTGELFF.